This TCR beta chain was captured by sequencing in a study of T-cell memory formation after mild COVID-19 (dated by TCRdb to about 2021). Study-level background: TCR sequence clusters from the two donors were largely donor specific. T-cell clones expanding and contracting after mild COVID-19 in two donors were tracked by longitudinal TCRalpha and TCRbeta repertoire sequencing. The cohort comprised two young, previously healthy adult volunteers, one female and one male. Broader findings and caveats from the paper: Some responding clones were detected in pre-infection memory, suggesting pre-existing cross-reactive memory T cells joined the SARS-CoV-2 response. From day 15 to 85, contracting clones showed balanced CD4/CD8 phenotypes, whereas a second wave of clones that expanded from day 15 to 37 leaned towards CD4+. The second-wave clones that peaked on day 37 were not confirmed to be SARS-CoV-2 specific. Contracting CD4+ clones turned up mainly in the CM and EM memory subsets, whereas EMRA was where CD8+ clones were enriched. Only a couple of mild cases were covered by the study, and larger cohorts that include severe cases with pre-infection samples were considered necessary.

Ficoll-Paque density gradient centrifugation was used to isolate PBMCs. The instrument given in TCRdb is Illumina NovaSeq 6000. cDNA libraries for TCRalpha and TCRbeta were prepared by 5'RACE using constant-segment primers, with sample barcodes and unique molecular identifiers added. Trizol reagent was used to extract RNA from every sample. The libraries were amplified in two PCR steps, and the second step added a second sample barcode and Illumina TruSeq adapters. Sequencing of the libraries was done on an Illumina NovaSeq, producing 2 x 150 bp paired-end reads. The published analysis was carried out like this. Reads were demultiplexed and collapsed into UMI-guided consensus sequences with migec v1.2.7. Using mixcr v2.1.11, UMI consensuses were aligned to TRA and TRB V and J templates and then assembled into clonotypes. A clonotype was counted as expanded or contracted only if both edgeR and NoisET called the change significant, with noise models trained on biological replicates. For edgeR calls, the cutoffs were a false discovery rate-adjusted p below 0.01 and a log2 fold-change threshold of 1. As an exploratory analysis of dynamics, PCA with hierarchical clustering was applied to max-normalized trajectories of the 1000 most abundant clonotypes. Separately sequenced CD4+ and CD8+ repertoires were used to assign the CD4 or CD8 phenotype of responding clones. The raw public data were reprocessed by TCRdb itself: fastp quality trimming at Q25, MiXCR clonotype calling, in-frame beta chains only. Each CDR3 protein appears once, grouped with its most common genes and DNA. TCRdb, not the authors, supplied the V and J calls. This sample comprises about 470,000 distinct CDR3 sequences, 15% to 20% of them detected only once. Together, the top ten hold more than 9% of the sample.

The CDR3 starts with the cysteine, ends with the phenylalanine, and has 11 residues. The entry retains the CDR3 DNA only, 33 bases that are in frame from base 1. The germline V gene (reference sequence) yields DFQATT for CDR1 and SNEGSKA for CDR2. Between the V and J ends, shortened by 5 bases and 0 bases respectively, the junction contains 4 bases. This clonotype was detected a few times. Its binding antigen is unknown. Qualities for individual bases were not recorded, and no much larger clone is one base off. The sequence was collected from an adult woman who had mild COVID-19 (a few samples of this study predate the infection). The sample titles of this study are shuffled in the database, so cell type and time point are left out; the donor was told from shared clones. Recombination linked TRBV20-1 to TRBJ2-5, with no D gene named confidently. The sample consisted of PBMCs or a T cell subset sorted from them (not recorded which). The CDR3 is CSAPYQETQYF. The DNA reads TGCAGTGCTCCGTACCAAGAGACCCAGTACTTC.